The 26 T cell receptor beta chains reported below all come from one sample, sequenced in a study of vaccination and CD4 T cells after COVID-19. The study sequenced cultured CD4+ T cell DNA using the Oncomine TCR Beta short-read assay. TCRdb reprocessed the PCR reads with MiXCR, giving one entry per CDR3 protein. Of roughly 6,500 distinct CDR3 sequences listed, under 40% are singletons. As for treatment: roughly 10-day PBMC culture with coronavirus spike peptide pools or control peptides (ViraFEST assay). Gathering of the CD4+ T cells, from the unexposed donor, took place before the COVID-19 pandemic (2011-2018). No cognate antigen is known for these TCRs. Material: CD4+ T cells from blood, cultured in vitro. The receptors come from a human donor in good health.

V usage is TRBV20-1 and J usage is TRBJ1-5; D gene ambiguous. CDR1 is DFQATT and CDR2 is SNEGSKA in the germline V gene (reference sequence). Trimming stripped 5 bases from V and 6 bases from J, with 14 bases between. The CDR3 consists of 13 residues. The CDR3 region has the DNA TGCAGTGCTGGACGGGATATTTCTCAGCCCCAGCATTTT. Translation: CSAGRDISQPQHF.

This clonotype has a handful of counts. The gene calls are TRBV20-1 and TRBJ2-5; TRBD2 matches 10 bases. Germline assignment: CDR1 DFQATT and CDR2 SNEGSKA (reference sequence). Trimming removed 2 bases from V and 4 bases from J; junction bases left unmatched: 4. CDR3 length: 14 residues. The CDR3 coding sequence is TGCAGTGCTAGAAAGGGACTAGCGTTAGAGACCCAGTACTTC. Protein sequence: CSARKGLALETQYF.

The J gene is TRBJ1-2, the V gene TRBV7-9; TRBD1 matches 7 bases. V shed 4 bases, J shed 1 base, and the junction held 9 bases outside the gene matches. The CDR3 is made up of 16 amino acids. Looked up from germline, CDR1 is SEHNR and CDR2 is FQNEAQ (reference sequence). CDR3 DNA sequence: TGTGCCAGCAGCTCCACACCGACAGGGTATAACTATGGCTACACCTTC. Amino acid sequence: CASSSTPTGYNYGYTF.

As for this clonotype: It may be a read error: a sequence one base away is much more abundant. V gene TRBV27 combines with J gene TRBJ2-1, with 16 bases that match TRBD2. The germline CDR1 and CDR2 sequences are MNHEY and SMNVEV (reference sequence). Losses at the gene ends were 3 bases for V and 8 bases for J; bases not matched to a gene: 4. This CDR3 is built from 16 residues. The CDR3 sequence is CASSFGTSGGVHEQFF. Here the CDR3 DNA reads TGTGCCAGCAGTTTTGGGACTAGCGGGGGGGTACATGAGCAGTTCTTC.

There are a few counts of this clonotype. The rearrangement joins TRBV7-7 to TRBJ2-7, with 10 nucleotides matching TRBD1. The V and J ends lost 5 bases and 3 bases, in that order; junction bases with no gene match: 1. CDR1 is SSHAT and CDR2 is FNYEAQ in the germline V gene (reference sequence). This CDR3 has 13 amino acids. The CDR3 reads CASSRDRGYEQYF. CDR3 nucleotides: TGTGCCAGCAGCAGGGACAGGGGCTACGAGCAGTACTTC.

V is TRBV2 and J is TRBJ1-6, with D unclear. CDR1 and CDR2 (germline): SNHLY, FYNNEI. This CDR3 has 13 amino acids. The V gene lost 8 bases and the J gene lost 0 bases, with 5 bases spanning the gap. CDR3 sequence: CASQVSYNSPLHF. CDR3 bases: TGTGCCAGCCAGGTCTCCTATAATTCACCCCTCCACTTT.

This clonotype has more than one count but fewer than ten. The V gene is TRBV7-8, the J gene TRBJ1-5; D is undetermined. V was trimmed by 2 bases and J by 4 bases, leaving 6 bases between them. Germline CDR1 reads SGHVS; CDR2 reads FQNEAQ. This CDR3 has 13 residues. In DNA form, the CDR3 reads TGTGCCAGCAGCTTATCAGAGAATCAGCCCCAGCATTTT. Its protein product is CASSLSENQPQHF.

The chain links TRBV20-1 to TRBJ1-6, with TRBD1 matching over 7 bases. The germline V gene encodes CDR1 DFQATT and CDR2 SNEGSKA (reference sequence). This CDR3 is built from 16 residues. V lost 6 bases to trimming and J lost 7 bases; unmatched junction nucleotides: 15. CDR3 residues: CSADSLTGLKNSPLHF. CDR3 nucleotide sequence: TGCAGTGCCGATTCACTGACAGGGTTAAAGAATTCACCCCTCCACTTT.

The rearrangement uses TRBV6-4 and TRBJ2-3, with TRBD2 identical over 10 bases. The CDR3 covers 14 residues. V shed 7 bases and J 2 bases; nucleotides not matched to a gene: 3. The germline gives CDR1 MRHNA, CDR2 SNTAGT. CDR3 DNA: TGTGCCAGCAAACTAGCGGGGAACACAGATACGCAGTATTTT. Its protein is CASKLAGNTDTQYF.

This clonotype showed up just a few times. CDR3 amino acids: CSASGRAGANVLTF. CDR3 DNA sequence: TGCAGTGCTAGTGGAAGGGCTGGGGCCAACGTCCTGACTTTC. This sequence joins TRBV20-1 and TRBJ2-6; D unresolved. The ends were cut back, 3 bases at V and 2 bases at J, with 8 bases in the middle. The length of the CDR3 is 14 residues. Germline V gene lookup returns CDR1 DFQATT and CDR2 SNEGSKA (reference sequence).

V is TRBV12-3 or TRBV12-4 and J is TRBJ2-5, with D maybe TRBD2 (5 bases). V gave up 3 bases and J gave up 1 base, with 12 bases separating them. The CDR3 is made up of 15 amino acids. CDR3 DNA: TGTGCCAGCAGTTTCCAGCGGAATTTCCAAGAGACCCAGTACTTC. This gives the protein CASSFQRNFQETQYF.

CDR3 in amino acids: CAWSVAGNSPLHF. The CDR3 coding sequence is TGTGCCTGGAGTGTAGCAGGGAATTCACCCCTCCACTTT. The rearrangement links TRBV30 to TRBJ1-6, with D possibly being TRBD1 (5 bases). The CDR3 has 13 amino acids. Trimming removed 0 bases at V and 7 bases at J, with 7 bases between. The germline V gene has CDR1 GTSNPN and CDR2 SVGIG (reference sequence).

The V gene is TRBV30, the J gene TRBJ1-1; TRBD1 matches at 7 bases. Germline CDR1 is GTSNPN and CDR2 is SVGIG (reference sequence). The trim removed 4 bases at V and 7 bases at J, leaving 9 bases unmatched. CDR3 length: 13 residues. The CDR3 region is CAWMGQLRGEAFF. The CDR3 nucleotides read TGTGCCTGGATGGGACAGCTGAGAGGTGAAGCTTTCTTT.

This clonotype was observed a few times. The chain joins TRBV2 to TRBJ2-7; the D is unclear. Germline V gives CDR1 SNHLY, CDR2 FYNNEI. The CDR3 has 15 amino acids. The V and J ends lost 6 bases and 2 bases respectively, with 17 bases between them. In DNA, the CDR3 is TGTGCCAGCAGACCCCAAGCAGGTCTGACCTACGAGCAGTACTTC. Translating it yields CASRPQAGLTYEQYF.

The genes are TRBV12-3 or TRBV12-4 and TRBJ2-5; 11 positions match TRBD1. Trimming at V came to 9 bases and at J to 7 bases, leaving 13 bases not matched to a gene. The CDR3 sequence is 15 residues long. Here the CDR3 DNA reads TGTGCCAGTCGCCAGGGACAGGGGGAGATGGGGACCCAGTACTTC. As protein: CASRQGQGEMGTQYF.

The chain couples TRBV2 to TRBJ2-1; possible D gene TRBD1, 5 bases. Trimming took off 4 bases at V and 4 bases at J, with 11 bases between the two ends. This CDR3 comprises 14 residues. Germline CDR1 reads SNHLY; CDR2 reads FYNNEI. CDR3 residues: CASSVKGSYNEQFF. The CDR3 coding sequence is TGTGCCAGCAGTGTAAAGGGGTCGTACAATGAGCAGTTCTTC.

In its sample, this clonotype was seen a few times. CDR3 in amino acids: CSARGVSGRQSNQETQYF. DNA of the CDR3: TGCAGTGCTAGAGGCGTATCTGGGAGACAGTCAAACCAAGAGACCCAGTACTTC. The rearrangement joins TRBV20-1 to TRBJ2-5; either TRBD1 or TRBD2 may fit D (5 bases each). Trimming shortened V by 1 base and J by 0 bases, and 21 bases separated the two germline ends. This CDR3 has 18 residues. Germline V gene lookup returns CDR1 DFQATT and CDR2 SNEGSKA (reference sequence).

The V and J genes are TRBV27 and TRBJ2-2; tentatively, D is TRBD1 (5 bases). CDR3 size: 14 residues. V was clipped by 4 bases and J by 7 bases, with 13 bases between them. Germline V gives CDR1 MNHEY, CDR2 SMNVEV (reference sequence). The CDR3, as DNA: TGTGCCAGCAGTTATTACAGGAGTGACGGGGAGCTGTTTTTT. Amino acids: CASSYYRSDGELFF.

The V gene is TRBV20-1, the J gene TRBJ1-1; D is unresolved. There are 14 residues in the CDR3. Germline V gene data show CDR1 as DFQATT and CDR2 as SNEGSKA (reference sequence). Trimming pared 7 bases from V and 0 bases from J, leaving 15 bases between. The CDR3 protein is CSGAGSALNTEAFF. The CDR3 DNA reads as TGCAGTGGTGCGGGAAGTGCCCTGAACACTGAAGCTTTCTTT.

The table lists this clonotype with a few counts. The rearrangement uses TRBV29-1 and TRBJ1-1, with D perhaps TRBD1 (5 bases). Trimming removed 8 bases at V and 4 bases at J, with 20 bases between. Germline CDR1 is SQVTM and CDR2 is ANQGSEA. This CDR3 is 14 amino acids long. The CDR3 protein is CSITRAGQGTEAFF. The CDR3 coding sequence is TGCAGCATAACCAGGGCGGGCCAAGGCACTGAAGCTTTCTTT.

CDR3 nucleotides: TGTGCCAGCAGTTTCCAGAACACTGAAGCTTTCTTT. It encodes CASSFQNTEAFF. V is TRBV28 and J is TRBJ1-1, with D hard to call. Between the trimmed V and J ends, which lost 3 bases and 1 base, there was a span of 3 bases. The CDR3 extends over 12 amino acids. Germline CDR1 reads MDHEN; CDR2 reads SYDVKM.

V usage is TRBV7-9 and J usage is TRBJ2-3; D gene uncertain. CDR3 length equals 17 residues. Trimming pared 7 bases from V and 2 bases from J, leaving 22 bases between. Germline V gene lookup returns CDR1 SEHNR and CDR2 FQNEAQ (reference sequence). This chain's CDR3 is CASTTNLVIHDTDTQYF. DNA of the CDR3: TGTGCCAGCACCACCAACTTGGTCATACACGACACAGATACGCAGTATTTT.

This clonotype was seen only a few times. V and J are TRBV20-1 and TRBJ1-6; possible D gene TRBD1, 5 bases. Germline V lookup: CDR1 DFQATT, CDR2 SNEGSKA (reference sequence). Trimming stripped 3 bases from V and 3 bases from J, with 9 bases between. CDR3 length: 14 amino acids. Here the CDR3 reads CSASGGIYNSPLHF. Written as DNA, the CDR3 is TGCAGTGCTAGCGGGGGAATCTATAATTCACCCCTCCACTTT.

This clonotype was detected only a few times. This chain joins TRBV6-7 and TRBJ1-1; 7 bases are a match to TRBD1. TRBV6-7 is reported as an ORF; its role is uncertain. The CDR3 contains 12 residues. V shed 11 bases and J 5 bases; nucleotides not matched to a gene: 8. The chain's CDR3 is CAGLTGTTEAFF. The CDR3 DNA reads as TGTGCCGGCTTGACAGGGACGACTGAAGCTTTCTTT.

Comments on this clonotype: Possible read error: a much larger clone is one base away. V usage is TRBV11-2 and J usage is TRBJ2-1, with D hard to call. The CDR3 runs 17 residues. In germline, CDR1 is SGHAT, CDR2 FQNNGV. Trimming shortened V by 0 bases and J by 0 bases, and 12 bases separated the two germline ends. CDR3 coding DNA: TGTGCCAGCAGCTTAGATCGGGCAATCCACTCCTACAATGAGCAGTTCTTC. It translates to CASSLDRAIHSYNEQFF.

Only a few counts were recorded for this clonotype. This CDR3 is CSSQVAAGSEAFF. CDR3 DNA sequence: TGCAGCTCGCAGGTGGCCGCTGGTTCTGAAGCTTTCTTT. J is TRBJ1-1 and V is TRBV29-1; D not certain. Germline V lookup: CDR1 SQVTM, CDR2 ANQGSEA. Trimming stripped 8 bases from V and 6 bases from J, with 19 bases between. This CDR3 is built from 13 residues.